Presented here are 27 T cell receptor beta chains from one specimen sequenced in a study of blood T cells in healthy people across ages. Sample-barcoded 5' priming and a J-beta primer mix drove a second PCR of about 7 to 11 cycles. In TCRdb, the 5' RACE reads were re-called with MiXCR into one record per CDR3 protein. Among roughly 730,000 distinct CDR3 sequences listed, more than 55% were seen once. Sequenced: blood. All receptors come from a man aged 40-55 years in good health.

The chain has TRBV12-3 or TRBV12-4 and TRBJ2-5; no clear D. TRBJ2-7 explains the end of the DNA better; the J call may be wrong. CDR3 length equals 12 residues. CDR3 bases: TGTGCCAGCAGTTTAGGGCGCAACGAGCAGTACTTC. It codes for CASSLGRNEQYF.

The chain uses TRBV6-5 and TRBJ2-6; D is uncertain. Trimming stripped 0 bases from V and 1 base from J, with 16 bases between. The germline V gene encodes CDR1 MNHEY and CDR2 SVGAGI. This CDR3 comprises 19 residues. The CDR3 bases are TGTGCCAGCAGTTACTCGAGCCCGGGTGTCGGGTCTGGGGCCAACGTCCTGACTTTC. Translation: CASSYSSPGVGSGANVLTF.

The chain is built from TRBV13 and TRBJ2-7; TRBD2 aligns across 8 bases. J gave up 7 bases and V 4 bases, and 6 bases lay outside the gene matches. This CDR3 spans 13 amino acids. CDR1 and CDR2 (germline): PRHDT, FYEKMQ (reference sequence). CDR3 residues: CASSSGGLVEQYF. CDR3 DNA: TGTGCCAGCAGCTCGGGGGGGTTGGTTGAGCAGTACTTC.

V usage is TRBV2 and J usage is TRBJ2-3; TRBD1 aligns across 12 bases. Germline CDR1 is SNHLY and CDR2 is FYNNEI. The CDR3 is made up of 14 amino acids. Unmatched junction bases numbered 4, after V lost 8 bases and J lost 4 bases. Here the CDR3 DNA reads TGTGCCAGCCAGAGGGACAGGGGGCCAGATACGCAGTATTTT. Translating it yields CASQRDRGPDTQYF.

The chain employs TRBV29-1 and TRBJ2-1, with a weak D call TRBD2 (6 bases). The CDR3 consists of 16 residues. Germline CDR1 is SQVTM and CDR2 is ANQGSEA. V was clipped by 3 bases and J by 0 bases, with 15 bases between them. Written as DNA, the CDR3 is TGCAGCGTTGATTTTCGACTCGGGAGCTCCTACAATGAGCAGTTCTTC. Residues: CSVDFRLGSSYNEQFF.

The genes are TRBV6-1 and TRBJ1-2; D may be TRBD1 (6 bases). Germline V gene data show CDR1 as MNHNS and CDR2 as SASEGT. The ends were cut back, 5 bases at V and 3 bases at J, with 13 bases in the middle. CDR3 size: 14 residues. The CDR3 DNA follows: TGTGCCAGCAGTCCCAGCGGACAGTACTATGGCTACACCTTC. Translated, it gives CASSPSGQYYGYTF.

In this sample, this clonotype turned up many times. V and J are TRBV2 and TRBJ2-3, with 8 positions matching TRBD2. Looked up from germline, CDR1 is SNHLY and CDR2 is FYNNEI. J gave up 4 bases and V 8 bases, and 8 bases lay outside the gene matches. The CDR3 runs to 14 residues. CDR3 sequence (DNA): TGTGCCAGCCAAGCGGGGGAAAGGGCAGATACGCAGTATTTT. Its protein product is CASQAGERADTQYF.

This clonotype has just a few counts. This chain joins TRBV28 and TRBJ2-1; 7 bases are a match to TRBD1. CDR3 length: 12 amino acids. The germline gives CDR1 MDHEN, CDR2 SYDVKM. Trimming removed 8 bases from V and 6 bases from J; junction bases left unmatched: 4. The CDR3 DNA reads TGTGCCAGCTGGGGACAGCTCAATGAGCAGTTCTTC. Protein product: CASWGQLNEQFF.

The chain combines TRBV29-1 with TRBJ1-4; 12 bases fit TRBD1. Germline CDR1 is SQVTM and CDR2 is ANQGSEA. The CDR3 has 15 amino acids. Trimming at V came to 6 bases and at J to 5 bases, leaving 7 bases not matched to a gene. The CDR3 sequence: CSVMGQGALNEKLFF. DNA of the CDR3: TGCAGCGTCATGGGACAGGGGGCCTTAAATGAAAAACTGTTTTTT.

This clonotype was counted between two and nine times. The rearrangement links TRBV11-2 to TRBJ2-3, with TRBD2 matching over 12 bases. Trimming cost V 3 bases and J 5 bases; bases outside gene matches: 3. Germline CDR1 SGHAT, CDR2 FQNNGV. The CDR3 covers 15 residues. The CDR3 is CASSLTSGGIDTQYF. For the CDR3, the DNA is TGTGCCAGCAGCTTGACTAGCGGGGGTATAGATACGCAGTATTTT.

The chain couples TRBV28 to TRBJ1-3; D unclear. Germline V gene lookup returns CDR1 MDHEN and CDR2 SYDVKM. The CDR3 is 15 residues long. V was cut by 7 bases and J by 0 bases, with 13 bases left in between. The CDR3 region is CASTFGSPSGNTIYF. CDR3 nucleotide sequence: TGTGCCAGCACCTTCGGGAGCCCCTCTGGAAACACCATATATTTT.

This clonotype was counted between two and nine times. The V and J genes are TRBV6-6 and TRBJ2-3; 16 nucleotides agree with TRBD2. CDR1 is MNHNY, CDR2 SVGAGI, per germline (reference sequence). After removal of 5 bases from V and 6 bases from J, the junction contained 5 bases not matched to a gene. The CDR3 consists of 16 residues. CDR3 in DNA: TGTGCCAGCAGTATGGGACTAGCGGGAGGGTCCGATACGCAGTATTTT. Translated: CASSMGLAGGSDTQYF.

The V and J genes are TRBV24-1 and TRBJ2-3; 13 positions agree with TRBD2. Looked up from germline, CDR1 is KGHDR and CDR2 is SFDVKD. V shed 5 bases and J 0 bases; nucleotides not matched to a gene: 7. The CDR3 sequence is 18 residues long. The CDR3, as DNA: TGTGCCACCAGTGTCCCGGGACTAGCGGGGTCTAGCACAGATACGCAGTATTTT. Residues: CATSVPGLAGSSTDTQYF.

The chain combines TRBV4-1 with TRBJ2-5; the D gene is possibly TRBD2 (6 bases). The DNA end is more similar to TRBJ2-7, so the J call may be wrong. This CDR3 is 19 amino acids long. Germline assignment: CDR1 MGHRA and CDR2 YSYEKL. CDR3 sequence: CASSQELGGAGPLRYEQYF. The CDR3 DNA follows: TGCGCCAGCAGCCAAGAACTGGGCGGGGCCGGCCCCTTGCGTTACGAGCAGTACTTC.

The chain recombines TRBV11-3 with TRBJ2-3, with 8 bases aligning to TRBD2. With 5 bases clipped from V and 6 bases from J, the junction kept 7 bases outside the gene matches. The CDR3 extends over 14 amino acids. Per germline, CDR1 SGHNT and CDR2 YENEEA. The CDR3 region has the DNA TGTGCCAGCAGCGTTATAGCGGGACCGGATACGCAGTATTTT. It specifies CASSVIAGPDTQYF. The full variable domain, with the rest looked up from reference TRBV11-3 and TRBJ2-3, is EAGVVQSPRYKIIEKKQPVAFWCNPISGHNTLYWYLQNLGQGPELLIRYENEEAVDDSQLPKDRFSAERLKGVDSTLKIQPAELGDSAVYLCASSVIAGPDTQYFGPGTRLTVL.

V and J are TRBV5-1 and TRBJ2-5; a weak D match, TRBD1 (5 bases). CDR3 length: 16 amino acids. V lost 4 bases, J lost 0 bases, and 16 bases lay in between. Germline assignment: CDR1 SGHRS and CDR2 YFSETQ. The CDR3 reads CASSANPRTNQETQYF. The CDR3 DNA is TGCGCCAGCAGCGCAAACCCGAGGACAAACCAAGAGACCCAGTACTTC.

In the case of this clonotype: Its ends do not fully match the called genes, so a read error is possible. The chain links TRBV9 to TRBJ2-7; a weak D match, TRBD1 (5 bases). The J call may be wrong; the DNA end is better matched by TRBJ2-5. CDR3 length: 16 amino acids. Germline assignment: CDR1 SGDLS and CDR2 YYNGEE. This CDR3 is CAGSVGPGQGKETQYF. The CDR3 nucleotides read TGTGCCGGCAGCGTAGGCCCCGGTCAGGGAAAAGAGACCCAGTACTTC.

V and J are TRBV12-3 or TRBV12-4 and TRBJ2-3, with a possible D match to TRBD1 (6 bases). V lost 5 bases and J 3 bases, leaving 12 bases between the germline ends. This CDR3 has 14 amino acids. The CDR3 region is CASSPQGLTDTQYF. DNA for the CDR3: TGTGCCAGCAGTCCCCAGGGGTTGACAGATACGCAGTATTTT.

With regard to this clonotype: The CDR3 carries no conserved terminal phenylalanine or tryptophan, so it likely arises from a read error. The chain employs TRBV12-3 or TRBV12-4 and TRBJ2-3; D remains ambiguous. The length of the CDR3 is 15 residues. CDR3 bases: TGTGCCAGCAGCATTTACAGAGAATCCACAGATATGCAGTATTCT. It codes for CASSIYRESTDMQYS.

The rearrangement links TRBV4-3 to TRBJ2-4, with a possible D match to TRBD1 (6 bases). V was cut by 4 bases and J by 8 bases, with 18 bases left in between. The CDR3 is made up of 15 amino acids. CDR1 and CDR2 from the germline V gene are LGHNA and YSLEER. CDR3 amino acids: CASSPPWRGGDIQYF. CDR3 DNA sequence: TGCGCCAGCAGCCCACCGTGGAGAGGGGGAGACATTCAGTACTTC.

In this sample, this clonotype turned up a few times. This chain connects TRBV20-1 to TRBJ2-5; TRBD2 might be the D (6 bases). Germline loops: CDR1 DFQATT, CDR2 SNEGSKA (reference sequence). The CDR3 spans 16 residues. V lost 1 base and J lost 11, with 26 bases in between. The CDR3 spells CSARATIGTTPGEQYF. CDR3 bases: TGCAGTGCTAGAGCCACCATTGGGACCACCCCGGGAGAGCAGTACTTC.

This clonotype occurred a few times. V gene TRBV4-3 combines with J gene TRBJ2-7, with D possibly TRBD2 on 5 matching bases. The V gene lost 3 bases and the J gene lost 2 bases, with 23 bases spanning the gap. Germline CDR1 LGHNA, CDR2 YSLEER. The CDR3 has 18 residues. CDR3 region: CASSQEVHVRQATYEQYF. CDR3 DNA sequence: TGCGCCAGCAGCCAGGAGGTCCACGTCCGGCAGGCGACCTACGAGCAGTACTTC.

V is TRBV4-2 and J is TRBJ1-2; D gene ambiguous. Germline assignment: CDR1 LGHNA and CDR2 YNFKEQ. The CDR3 totals 13 residues. V dropped 0 bases and J dropped 4 bases, with 6 bases sitting between them. The CDR3 reads CASSQEELYGYTF. In DNA, the CDR3 is TGTGCCAGCAGCCAAGAGGAACTCTATGGCTACACCTTC.

The V and J genes are TRBV6-5 and TRBJ2-5; 8 nucleotides agree with TRBD1. The germline gives CDR1 MNHEY, CDR2 SVGAGI. The V gene end was trimmed by 5 bases and the J gene end by 5 bases; junction bases not matched to a gene: 13. This CDR3 has 16 amino acids. The CDR3 bases are TGTGCCAGCAGTACGCGCCCACCAGGGGGCTTTGAGACCCAGTACTTC. It translates to CASSTRPPGGFETQYF.

This chain joins TRBV3-1 and TRBJ2-5; unclear D gene. The V gene lost 2 bases and the J gene lost 5 bases, with 12 bases spanning the gap. This CDR3 has 14 residues. The V gene's germline CDR1 is LGHDT and CDR2 YNNKEL (reference sequence). The CDR3: CASSQIQRWETQYF. The CDR3 region has the DNA TGTGCCAGCAGCCAAATTCAGAGGTGGGAGACCCAGTACTTC.

The chain combines TRBV7-2 with TRBJ2-3; D possibly corresponds to TRBD1 (5 bases). V gave up 1 base and J gave up 3 bases, with 11 bases separating them. Germline CDR1 is SGHTA and CDR2 is FQGNSA. The CDR3 is 15 amino acids. CDR3: CASSLDWTRTDTQYF. The DNA of the CDR3 is TGTGCCAGCAGCTTAGACTGGACACGGACAGATACGCAGTATTTT.

For this clonotype: Compared with germline, one end of the junction differs, possibly owing to a read error. The chain has TRBV6-5 and TRBJ2-7; no clear D gene. CDR1 MNHEY and CDR2 SVGAGI come from the germline V gene. The CDR3 runs to 12 residues. CDR3 in amino acids: CASSYEGYQQYF. CDR3 nucleotide sequence: TGTGCCAGCAGTTACGAAGGCTACCAGCAGTACTTC.